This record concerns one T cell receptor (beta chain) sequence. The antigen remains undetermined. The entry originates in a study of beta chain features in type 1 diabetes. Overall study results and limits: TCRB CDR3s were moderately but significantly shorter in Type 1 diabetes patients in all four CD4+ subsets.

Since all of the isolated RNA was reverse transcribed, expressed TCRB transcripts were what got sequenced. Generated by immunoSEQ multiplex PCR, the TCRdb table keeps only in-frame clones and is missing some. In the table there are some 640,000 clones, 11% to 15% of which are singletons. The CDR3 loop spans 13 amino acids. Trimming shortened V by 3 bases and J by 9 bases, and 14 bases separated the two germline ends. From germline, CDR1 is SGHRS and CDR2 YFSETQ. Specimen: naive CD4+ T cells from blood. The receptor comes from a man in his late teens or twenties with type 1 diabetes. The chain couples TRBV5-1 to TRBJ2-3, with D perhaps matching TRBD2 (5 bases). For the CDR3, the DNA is TGCGCCAGCAGCTCTCCTGCGGGTCTGACGCAGTATTTT. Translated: CASSSPAGLTQYF. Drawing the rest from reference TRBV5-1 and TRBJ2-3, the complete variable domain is KAGVTQTPRYLIKTRGQQVTLSCSPISGHRSVSWYQQTPGQGLQFLFEYFSETQRNKGNFPGRFSGRQFSNSRSEMNVSTLELGDSALYLCASSSPAGLTQYFGPGTRLTVL.